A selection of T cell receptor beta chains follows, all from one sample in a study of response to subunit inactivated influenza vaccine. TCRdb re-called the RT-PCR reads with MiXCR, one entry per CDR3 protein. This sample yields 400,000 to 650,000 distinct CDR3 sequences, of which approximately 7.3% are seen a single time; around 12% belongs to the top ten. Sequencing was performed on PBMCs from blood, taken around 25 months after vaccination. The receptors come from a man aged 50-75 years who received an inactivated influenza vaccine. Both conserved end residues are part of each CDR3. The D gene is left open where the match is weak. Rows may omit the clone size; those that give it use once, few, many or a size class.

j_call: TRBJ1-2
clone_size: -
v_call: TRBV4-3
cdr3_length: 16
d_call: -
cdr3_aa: CASSQDYGGASYGYTF
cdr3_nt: TGCGCCAGCAGCCAAGATTATGGGGGGGCAAGCTATGGCTACACCTTC

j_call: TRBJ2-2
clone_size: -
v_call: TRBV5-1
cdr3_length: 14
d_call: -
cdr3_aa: CAGRSTGNTGELFF
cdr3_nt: TGCGCCGGCAGGTCGACCGGAAACACCGGGGAGCTGTTTTTT

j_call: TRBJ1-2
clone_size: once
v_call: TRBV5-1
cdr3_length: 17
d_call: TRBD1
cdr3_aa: CASSKTGTQGPGYGYTF
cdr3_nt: TGCGCCAGCAGCAAGACAGGGACACAGGGACCCGGCTATGGCTACACCTTC

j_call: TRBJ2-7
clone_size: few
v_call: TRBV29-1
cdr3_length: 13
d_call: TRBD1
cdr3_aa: CSVGTGEAYEQYF
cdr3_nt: TGCAGCGTCGGGACAGGGGAAGCCTACGAGCAGTACTTC

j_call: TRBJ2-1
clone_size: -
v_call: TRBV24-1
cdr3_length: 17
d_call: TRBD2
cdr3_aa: CATSDLHGLAGNNEQFF
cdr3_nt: TGTGCCACCAGTGATTTGCACGGGCTAGCGGGAAACAATGAGCAGTTCTTC

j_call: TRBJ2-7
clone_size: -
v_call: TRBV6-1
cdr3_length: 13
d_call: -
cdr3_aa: CAPSSHFRYEQYF
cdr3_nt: TGTGCCCCCTCATCCCATTTCAGATACGAGCAGTACTTC

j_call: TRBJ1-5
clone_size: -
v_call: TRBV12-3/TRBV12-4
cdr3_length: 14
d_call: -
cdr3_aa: CASSTFSLNQPQHF
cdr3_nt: TGTGCCAGCAGTACCTTTTCTCTCAATCAGCCCCAGCATTTT

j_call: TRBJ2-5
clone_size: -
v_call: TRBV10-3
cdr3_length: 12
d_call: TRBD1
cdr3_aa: CAISTGEETQYF
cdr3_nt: TGTGCCATCAGCACAGGGGAAGAGACCCAGTACTTC

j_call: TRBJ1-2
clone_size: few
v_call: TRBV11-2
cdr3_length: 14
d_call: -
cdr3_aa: CASSLGIANYGYTF
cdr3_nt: TGTGCCAGCAGCTTAGGTATAGCTAACTATGGCTACACCTTC

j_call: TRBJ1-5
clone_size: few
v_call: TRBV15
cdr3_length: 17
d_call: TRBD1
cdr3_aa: CATSRDRRTGIGQPQHF
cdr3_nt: TGTGCCACCAGCAGAGATCGCCGGACAGGGATAGGGCAGCCCCAGCATTTT

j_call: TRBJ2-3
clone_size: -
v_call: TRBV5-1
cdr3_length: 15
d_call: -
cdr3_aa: CASSRAAASGDTQYF
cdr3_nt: TGCGCCAGCAGCCGGGCGGCGGCGAGTGGGGATACGCAGTATTTT

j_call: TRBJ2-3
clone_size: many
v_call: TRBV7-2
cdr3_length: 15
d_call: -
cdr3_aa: CASSLVYGSTDTQYF
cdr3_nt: TGTGCCAGCAGCTTAGTGTACGGGAGTACAGATACGCAGTATTTT

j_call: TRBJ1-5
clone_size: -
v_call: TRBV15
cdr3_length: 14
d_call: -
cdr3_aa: CATSRDRVGQPQHF
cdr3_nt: TGTGCCACCAGCAGAGACAGGGTGGGTCAGCCCCAGCATTTT